Below, 29 T cell receptor beta chains from the same sample are listed, as sequenced in a study of CD8 T cells in ankylosing spondylitis. TCRdb recomputed calls from the 5' RACE reads with MiXCR, one row per CDR3 protein. Here the sample spans 40,000 to 55,000 distinct CDR3 sequences, around 7.4% being singletons. Specimen: blood, either unsorted or a sorted T cell fraction (not recorded which). These receptors were taken from a female donor with ankylosing spondylitis or in good health (not recorded which).

This clonotype was counted many times. The gene calls are TRBV4-3 and TRBJ1-1; tentative D call: TRBD1 (5 bases). The CDR3 loop spans 15 amino acids. Germline V gives CDR1 LGHNA, CDR2 YSLEER. The ends were cut back, 0 bases at V and 1 base at J, with 9 bases in the middle. CDR3 sequence reads: CASSQDGGTNTEAFF. The CDR3 DNA reads TGCGCCAGCAGCCAAGACGGGGGGACGAACACTGAAGCTTTCTTT.

This clonotype was picked up a small number of times. J is TRBJ1-2 and V is TRBV14; D gene uncertain. The CDR3 spans 14 residues. V lost 0 bases and J lost 4, with 9 bases in between. Germline CDR1 and CDR2: SGHDN and FVKESK. In DNA form, the CDR3 reads TGTGCCAGCAGCCAAGATCGGCCCGTCTATGGCTACACCTTC. Its translation: CASSQDRPVYGYTF.

This clonotype was picked up a small number of times. The rearrangement links TRBV11-2 to TRBJ2-3; TRBD2 matches at 7 bases. There are 12 residues in the CDR3. V shed 5 bases and J 7 bases; nucleotides not matched to a gene: 3. The germline CDR1 and CDR2 sequences are SGHAT and FQNNGV. CDR3 DNA sequence: TGTGCCAGCAGCCCTAGCGGATATACGCAGTATTTT. This translates into CASSPSGYTQYF.

This clonotype was seen repeatedly, ten times or more. The gene calls are TRBV28 and TRBJ2-4; D is possibly TRBD1 or TRBD2 (6 bases each). Germline assignment: CDR1 MDHEN and CDR2 SYDVKM. V dropped 1 base and J dropped 6 bases, with 7 bases sitting between them. The CDR3 runs 13 residues. The CDR3 reads CASSLSGANIQYF. CDR3 sequence (DNA): TGTGCCAGCAGTTTATCGGGGGCAAACATTCAGTACTTC.

This clonotype was picked up a small number of times. The chain is built from TRBV2 and TRBJ1-4; 8 positions agree with TRBD1. Per the germline V gene, CDR1 is SNHLY and CDR2 is FYNNEI. The CDR3 length is 17 residues. Unmatched junction bases numbered 17, after V lost 6 bases and J lost 8 bases. The CDR3 DNA sequence: TGTGCCAGCAGAGGACAGGGTGCGCGGGAGATTCAAGAAAAACTGTTTTTT. This gives the protein CASRGQGAREIQEKLFF.

The table lists this clonotype with many counts. This chain joins TRBV7-8 and TRBJ2-6; no clear D. V lost 3 bases and J lost 1, with 1 base in between. Looked up from germline, CDR1 is SGHVS and CDR2 is FQNEAQ. The length of the CDR3 is 13 residues. CDR3 nucleotides: TGTGCCAGCAGCTTTTCTGGGGCCAACGTCCTGACTTTC. Translation: CASSFSGANVLTF.

This clonotype was counted ten times or more. V is TRBV20-1 and J is TRBJ2-3, with TRBD2 identical over 10 bases. Germline-derived CDR1 and CDR2 are DFQATT and SNEGSKA (reference sequence). CDR3 size: 16 residues. The junction had 6 bases not matched to a gene; V was cut back by 2 bases and J by 1 base. CDR3 protein: CSARLKRGGGTDTQYF. The CDR3 DNA reads TGCAGTGCTAGATTGAAGCGGGGGGGAGGCACAGATACGCAGTATTTT.

The sample holds many counts of this clonotype. The chain employs TRBV7-3 and TRBJ2-3, with D tentatively TRBD2 (7 bases). The V gene's germline CDR1 is SGHTA and CDR2 FQGTGA. There are 18 residues in the CDR3. The V gene lost 2 bases and the J gene lost 0 bases, with 18 bases spanning the gap. The CDR3 region has the DNA TGTGCCAGCAGCTTAGGAAGCGGGACATCGTTTAGCACAGATACGCAGTATTTT. Translating gives CASSLGSGTSFSTDTQYF.

In this sample, this clonotype turned up many times. The gene calls are TRBV6-5 and TRBJ1-2; D is undetermined. Germline V gives CDR1 MNHEY, CDR2 SVGAGI. This CDR3 has 15 amino acids. Trimming removed 0 bases at V and 2 bases at J, with 10 bases between. CDR3 protein: CASSYSTSGNYGYTF. The CDR3 nucleotides are TGTGCCAGCAGTTACTCGACCAGTGGCAACTATGGCTACACCTTC.

Note on this clonotype: One base away lies a much larger clone, so this may be a sequencing read error. V and J are TRBV12-3 or TRBV12-4 and TRBJ1-4; tentatively, D is TRBD1 (5 bases). V was clipped by 11 bases and J by 1 base, with 29 bases between them. This CDR3 is built from 19 residues. The CDR3 loop reads CACCFPTGPLGRTNEKLFF. The CDR3 DNA reads as TGTGCCTGCTGTTTCCCTACAGGTCCCCTGGGGAGAACTAATGAAAAACTGTTTTTT.

The genes are TRBV4-2 and TRBJ2-6; D is perhaps TRBD1 or TRBD2 (5 bases each). From germline, CDR1 is LGHNA and CDR2 YNFKEQ. Deletions cut 5 bases from V and 0 bases from J, with 20 bases between. This CDR3 comprises 19 residues. The chain's CDR3 is CASSARLREPGSGANVLTF. CDR3 bases: TGTGCCAGCAGCGCGAGGCTCAGGGAGCCTGGCTCTGGGGCCAACGTCCTGACTTTC.

This clonotype has at least ten counts. The V call is TRBV9, the J call TRBJ1-2; the match to TRBD1 covers 7 bases. V lost 5 bases to trimming and J lost 7 bases; unmatched junction nucleotides: 8. Germline V lookup: CDR1 SGDLS, CDR2 YYNGEE. The CDR3 is 13 residues long. The CDR3 coding sequence is TGTGCCAGCAGGGAACTAGGGGGCTTTGGCTACACCTTC. The encoded protein is CASRELGGFGYTF.

This clonotype has a count of ten or more. The genes are TRBV5-1 and TRBJ1-2; D gene uncertain. This CDR3 region has 13 residues. The germline V gene has CDR1 SGHRS and CDR2 YFSETQ. V was trimmed by 0 bases and J by 8 bases, leaving 11 bases between them. The CDR3 reads CASSLGSEGGYTF. Written as DNA, the CDR3 is TGCGCCAGCAGCTTGGGCTCAGAGGGAGGCTACACCTTC.

The table lists this clonotype with many counts. The V gene is TRBV4-3, the J gene TRBJ2-7, with D unresolved. Trimming removed 0 bases from V and 7 bases from J, with 10 bases in between. This CDR3 has 13 residues. In germline, CDR1 is LGHNA, CDR2 YSLEER. The CDR3 loop reads CASSQDGGFEQYF. In nucleotides, the CDR3 is TGCGCCAGCAGCCAAGATGGTGGGTTTGAGCAGTACTTC.

There are many counts of this clonotype. The chain links TRBV7-9 to TRBJ1-2, with 7 bases matching TRBD1. The ends lost 4 bases at V and 4 bases at J; junction bases unmatched: 9. CDR1 SEHNR and CDR2 FQNEAQ come from the germline V gene (reference sequence). This CDR3 spans 15 amino acids. Here the CDR3 DNA reads TGTGCCAGCAGCTATTCATCCGGGACAGCCTATGGCTACACCTTC. Its translation: CASSYSSGTAYGYTF.

This clonotype occurred many times. J is TRBJ2-6 and V is TRBV11-2; possible D gene TRBD1, 6 bases. Germline V CDR1 and CDR2: SGHAT, FQNNGV. The CDR3 is 15 residues long. V was shortened by 5 bases and J by 3 bases, with 11 bases between the two germline ends. The CDR3 protein is CASSITGFGANVLTF. The CDR3 DNA follows: TGTGCCAGCAGCATCACAGGGTTTGGGGCCAACGTCCTGACTTTC. The whole variable domain, remainder taken from reference TRBV11-2 and TRBJ2-6, is EAGVAQSPRYKIIEKRQSVAFWCNPISGHATLYWYQQILGQGPKLLIQFQNNGVVDDSQLPKDRFSAERLKGVDSTLKIQPAKLEDSAVYLCASSITGFGANVLTFGAGSRLTVL.

The V gene is TRBV7-2, the J gene TRBJ1-1; D is unresolved. V was shortened by 0 bases and J by 4 bases, with 12 bases between the two germline ends. The CDR3 covers 15 residues. Germline V CDR1 and CDR2: SGHTA, FQGNSA. Here the CDR3 reads CASSLAGRRGTEAFF. The CDR3 DNA reads as TGTGCCAGCAGCTTAGCAGGGCGGCGAGGCACTGAAGCTTTCTTT.

This clonotype was seen ten or more times. V usage is TRBV20-1 and J usage is TRBJ2-1, with 9 bases identical to TRBD2. V lost 5 bases, J lost 5 bases, and 10 bases stayed unmatched. The CDR3 loop spans 15 amino acids. Per the germline V gene, CDR1 is DFQATT and CDR2 is SNEGSKA (reference sequence). As DNA, the CDR3 is TGCAGTGCTCCTGGCCAGCGGGGGGTCAACAATGAGCAGTTCTTC. It codes for CSAPGQRGVNNEQFF.

In its sample, this clonotype was seen many times. The chain employs TRBV9 and TRBJ2-7; 7 positions agree with TRBD2. Per the germline V gene, CDR1 is SGDLS and CDR2 is YYNGEE. Losses at the gene ends were 0 bases for V and 2 bases for J; bases not matched to a gene: 5. The CDR3 runs 15 residues. The CDR3 sequence: CASSVAASGPYEQYF. The CDR3, as DNA: TGTGCCAGCAGCGTAGCGGCTAGCGGCCCCTACGAGCAGTACTTC.

The sample holds many counts of this clonotype. This chain uses TRBV27 with TRBJ2-2; possibly TRBD1 for D (5 bases). Trimming stripped 5 bases from V and 0 bases from J, with 13 bases between. Germline V gene lookup returns CDR1 MNHEY and CDR2 SMNVEV (reference sequence). The CDR3 contains 16 residues. The CDR3, as DNA: TGTGCCAGCAGTATCACCAGGGCCACGAACACCGGGGAGCTGTTTTTT. Protein sequence: CASSITRATNTGELFF.

The chain joins TRBV7-2 to TRBJ1-1; D is uncertain. Trimming cost V 5 bases and J 10 bases, with 14 bases left between them. CDR3 length equals 12 residues. Germline V gene lookup returns CDR1 SGHTA and CDR2 FQGNSA. The CDR3 loop is CASSPAGATAFF. DNA of the CDR3: TGTGCCAGCAGCCCAGCGGGTGCGACAGCTTTCTTT.

The chain links TRBV3-1 to TRBJ2-2, with 13 bases fitting TRBD2. The CDR3 runs to 19 residues. Losses at the gene ends were 11 bases for V and 4 bases for J; bases not matched to a gene: 19. CDR1 and CDR2 from the germline V gene are LGHDT and YNNKEL (reference sequence). CDR3 in amino acids: CAFCLFRGRLAGGTGELFF. Written as DNA, the CDR3 is TGTGCCTTCTGTTTGTTCAGGGGCCGACTAGCGGGGGGCACCGGGGAGCTGTTTTTT.

This clonotype has a count of ten or more. The J gene is TRBJ2-5, the V gene TRBV19, with 11 bases matching TRBD1. The CDR3 consists of 15 residues. The J segment lost 4 bases and the V segment lost 3 bases, leaving 4 bases of the junction unmatched. Germline CDR1 is LNHDA and CDR2 is SQIVND (reference sequence). CDR3 residues: CASSMMGQGGETQYF. In nucleotides, the CDR3 is TGTGCCAGTAGTATGATGGGACAGGGGGGAGAGACCCAGTACTTC.

This clonotype occurred once. The chain recombines TRBV7-9 with TRBJ2-3, with 7 nucleotides matching TRBD1. Losses at the gene ends were 1 base for V and 0 bases for J; bases not matched to a gene: 4. CDR1 and CDR2 (germline): SEHNR, FQNEAQ (reference sequence). CDR3 length: 16 amino acids. The CDR3 region has the DNA TGTGCCAGCAGCTTAGGAGACAGGGTCAGCACAGATACGCAGTATTTT. Protein: CASSLGDRVSTDTQYF.

This clonotype was observed at least ten times. This chain joins TRBV6-1 and TRBJ2-1, with 10 nucleotides matching TRBD2. Per germline, CDR1 MNHNS and CDR2 SASEGT. The V and J ends lost 5 bases and 6 bases, in that order; junction bases with no gene match: 10. The CDR3 is 16 amino acids. For the CDR3, the DNA is TGTGCCAGCAGTCCAGATACTAGCGGGGAGTTCAATGAGCAGTTCTTC. Protein sequence: CASSPDTSGEFNEQFF.

This clonotype showed up many times. V and J are TRBV6-1 and TRBJ1-2; no reliable D call. This CDR3 region has 12 residues. Per germline, CDR1 MNHNS and CDR2 SASEGT. The ends were cut back, 5 bases at V and 4 bases at J, with 8 bases in the middle. The DNA of the CDR3 is TGTGCCAGCAGTCAAGTCCTCTATGGCTACACCTTC. This sequence encodes CASSQVLYGYTF.

In this sample, this clonotype turned up many times. J is TRBJ2-1 and V is TRBV30, with TRBD1 as a possible D gene (5 bases). The germline V gene encodes CDR1 GTSNPN and CDR2 SVGIG (reference sequence). The CDR3 loop spans 11 amino acids. Deletions cut 6 bases from V and 8 bases from J, with 11 bases between. CDR3 sequence reads: CACYLGDEQFF. For the CDR3, the DNA is TGTGCCTGCTACCTAGGGGATGAGCAGTTCTTC. The full variable domain, rest sourced from reference TRBV30 and TRBJ2-1, is SQTIHQWPATLVQPVGSPLSLECTVEGTSNPNLYWYRQAAGRGLQLLFYSVGIGQISSEVPQNLSASRPQDRQFILSSKKLLLSDSGFYLCACYLGDEQFFGPGTRLTVL.

Many counts were recorded for this clonotype. The rearrangement joins TRBV5-5 to TRBJ2-7; D unresolved. The ends were cut back, 3 bases at V and 4 bases at J, with 14 bases in the middle. Germline V gene lookup returns CDR1 SGHKS and CDR2 YYEKEE (reference sequence). The CDR3 runs to 14 residues. This CDR3 is CASSSTNSLYEQYV. CDR3 nucleotide sequence: TGTGCCAGCAGCTCCACTAATAGTCTGTACGAGCAGTACGTC.

At least ten counts were recorded for this clonotype. V gene TRBV20-1 combines with J gene TRBJ2-3; no definite D call. Looked up from germline, CDR1 is DFQATT and CDR2 is SNEGSKA (reference sequence). V was trimmed by 5 bases and J by 0 bases, leaving 12 bases between them. The CDR3 runs 14 residues. As DNA, the CDR3 is TGCAGTGCTCTAGGGCCGGCTAGCACAGATACGCAGTATTTT. Its translation is CSALGPASTDTQYF.